The table lists the clone carrying this TCR beta chain with a few counts. These data belong to a study of T-cell reconstitution after alpha-beta-depleted transplantation in children. Unique molecular identifiers were used in preparing the TCRbeta library. TCRdb reanalysed the PCR reads using MiXCR and keeps one entry per CDR3 protein. The data hold nearly 550,000 distinct CDR3 sequences, with 18% observed a single time. The CDR3 length is 10 residues. Trimming took 3 bases from V and 9 from J, leaving 3 bases between them. The chain carries TRBV12-3 or TRBV12-4 and TRBJ2-1; D remains unclear. This TCR derives from a human donor who donated a stem cell graft to a child with acute lymphoblastic leukemia. The material was PBMCs from the stem cell graft donor, obtained from the stem cell graft. The CDR3 DNA reads TGTGCCAGCAGTTTTACTGAGCAGTTCTTC. Protein sequence: CASSFTEQFF.